The 4 T cell receptor beta chains given below trace back to one sample, sequenced in a study of blood T cell repertoires in COVID-19. Only in-frame clones appear in the TCRdb table, and some are missing; sequencing was by immunoSEQ multiplex PCR. This sample has about 170,000 clones; around 85% occur once, and the top ten carry around 1.2%. Sequenced material: peripheral blood. All receptors come from a man in his 60s who had recovered from COVID-19.

This chain links TRBV9 with TRBJ1-6, with 7 bases aligning to TRBD1. J gave up 0 bases and V 3 bases, and 15 bases lay outside the gene matches. Germline V gene lookup returns CDR1 SGDLS and CDR2 YYNGEE. CDR3 length: 20 residues. The CDR3 is CASSAGDSRPSSSYNSPLHF. Here the CDR3 DNA reads TGTGCCAGCAGCGCGGGGGACAGCCGACCGTCGAGCTCCTATAATTCACCCCTCCACTTT.

The V call is TRBV6-1, the J call TRBJ1-5; TRBD1 might be the D (5 bases). Germline V gene sequence: CDR1 MNHNS, CDR2 SASEGT. CDR3 length equals 16 residues. V gave up 1 base and J gave up 9 bases, with 19 bases separating them. CDR3 nucleotide sequence: TGTGCCAGCAGTGAAGGGGGCGAGGAGGGACCCTGGCCCCAGCATTTT. Residues: CASSEGGEEGPWPQHF.

The CDR3 nucleotides are TGCGCCAGCAGCATCGGGACAGGGGGTATTGATGAGCAGTTCTTC. Residues: CASSIGTGGIDEQFF. The V and J genes are TRBV5-1 and TRBJ2-1, with 11 bases aligning to TRBD1. V was clipped by 4 bases and J by 8 bases; unmatched bases: 8. Germline V lookup: CDR1 SGHRS, CDR2 YFSETQ. The CDR3 contains 15 residues.

Worth noting for this clone: This specimen includes other DNA sequences encoding the same CDR3. The chain recombines TRBV11-3 with TRBJ2-3; D possibly corresponds to TRBD1 (6 bases). The V gene lost 5 bases and the J gene lost 2 bases, with 11 bases spanning the gap. In germline, CDR1 is SGHNT, CDR2 YENEEA. The CDR3 contains 14 residues. CDR3 in amino acids: CASSLGAVTDTQYF. As DNA, the CDR3 is TGTGCCAGCAGCCTGGGGGCCGTCACAGATACGCAGTATTTT.